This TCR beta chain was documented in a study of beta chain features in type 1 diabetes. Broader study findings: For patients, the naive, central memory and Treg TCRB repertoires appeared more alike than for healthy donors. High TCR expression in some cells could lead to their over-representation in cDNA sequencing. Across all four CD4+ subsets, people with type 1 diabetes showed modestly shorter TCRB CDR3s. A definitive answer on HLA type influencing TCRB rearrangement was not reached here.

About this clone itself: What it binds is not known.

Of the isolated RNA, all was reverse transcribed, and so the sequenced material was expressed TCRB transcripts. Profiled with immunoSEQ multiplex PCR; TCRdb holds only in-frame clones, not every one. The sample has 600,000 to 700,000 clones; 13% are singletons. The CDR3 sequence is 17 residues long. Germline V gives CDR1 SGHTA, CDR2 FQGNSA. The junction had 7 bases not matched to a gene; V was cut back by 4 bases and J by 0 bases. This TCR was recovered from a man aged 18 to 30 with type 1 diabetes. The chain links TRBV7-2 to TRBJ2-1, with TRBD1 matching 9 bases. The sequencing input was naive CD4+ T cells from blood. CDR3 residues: CASSSKQGASSYNEQFF. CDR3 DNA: TGTGCCAGCAGCTCGAAACAGGGGGCCAGCTCCTACAATGAGCAGTTCTTC.